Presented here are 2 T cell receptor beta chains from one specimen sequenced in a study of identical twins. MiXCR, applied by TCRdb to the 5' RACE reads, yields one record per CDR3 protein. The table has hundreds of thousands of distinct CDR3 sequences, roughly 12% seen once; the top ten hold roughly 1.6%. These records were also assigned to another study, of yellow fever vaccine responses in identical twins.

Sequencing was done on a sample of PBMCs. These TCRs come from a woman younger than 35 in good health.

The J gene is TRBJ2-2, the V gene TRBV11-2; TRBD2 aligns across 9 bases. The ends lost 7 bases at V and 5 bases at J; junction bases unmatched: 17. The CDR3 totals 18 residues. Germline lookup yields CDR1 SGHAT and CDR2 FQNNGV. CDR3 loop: CASTPTPGLASITGELFF. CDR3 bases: TGTGCCAGCACCCCAACCCCGGGACTAGCATCTATTACCGGGGAGCTGTTTTTT.

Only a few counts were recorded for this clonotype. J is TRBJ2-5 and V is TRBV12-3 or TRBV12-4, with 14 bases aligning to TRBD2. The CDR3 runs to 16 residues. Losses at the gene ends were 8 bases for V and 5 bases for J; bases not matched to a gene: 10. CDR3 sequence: CASGRGLAGVQETQYF. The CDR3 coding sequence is TGTGCCAGCGGCAGGGGACTAGCGGGAGTCCAGGAGACCCAGTACTTC.